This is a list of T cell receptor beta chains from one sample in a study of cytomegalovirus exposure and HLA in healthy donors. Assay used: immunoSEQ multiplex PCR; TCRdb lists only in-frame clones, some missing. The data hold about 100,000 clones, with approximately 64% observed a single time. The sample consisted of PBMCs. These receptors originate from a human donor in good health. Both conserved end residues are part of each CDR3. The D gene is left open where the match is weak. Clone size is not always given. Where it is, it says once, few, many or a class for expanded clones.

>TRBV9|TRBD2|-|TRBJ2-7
CASSAHIAGDEQYF
TGTGCCAGCAGCGCCCACATAGCGGGAGACGAGCAGTACTTC
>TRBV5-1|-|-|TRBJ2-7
CASSSRGPAYEQYF
TGCGCCAGCAGTTCGCGGGGCCCTGCCTACGAGCAGTACTTC
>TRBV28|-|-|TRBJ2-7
CASTPWGRNAYEQYF
TGTGCCAGCACCCCCTGGGGCAGAAATGCCTACGAGCAGTACTTC
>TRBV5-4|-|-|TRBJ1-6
CASSLLRGSYNSPLHF
TGTGCCAGCAGCTTGCTAAGGGGTTCCTATAATTCACCCCTCCACTTT
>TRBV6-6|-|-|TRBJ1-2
CASSYSTENYGYTF
TGTGCCAGCAGTTACTCAACAGAAAACTATGGCTACACCTTC
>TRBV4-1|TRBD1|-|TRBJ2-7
CASSPRFGGTGEFYEQYF
TGCGCCAGCAGCCCCAGATTTGGGGGGACAGGGGAATTCTACGAGCAGTACTTC
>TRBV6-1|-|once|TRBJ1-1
CASSEWLKQGRDTEAFF
TGTGCCAGCAGTGAATGGTTAAAACAGGGTCGCGACACTGAAGCTTTCTTT
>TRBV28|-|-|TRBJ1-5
CASSHGEYNQPQHF
TGTGCCAGCAGCCACGGGGAGTACAATCAGCCCCAGCATTTT
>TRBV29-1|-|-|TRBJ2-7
CSVGEQMYEQYF
TGCAGCGTTGGCGAACAGATGTACGAGCAGTACTTC
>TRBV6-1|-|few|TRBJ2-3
CASGSAADTQYF
TGTGCCAGCGGGTCGGCGGCAGATACGCAGTATTTT
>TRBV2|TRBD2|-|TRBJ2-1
CASSAGLAGLSYNEQFF
TGTGCCAGCAGTGCAGGACTAGCGGGACTCTCCTACAATGAGCAGTTCTTC
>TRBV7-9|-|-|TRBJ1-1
CASSLAGGAFF
TGTGCCAGCAGCTTAGCGGGGGGTGCTTTCTTT
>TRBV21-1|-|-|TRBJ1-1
CASSNPMRYTEAFF
TGTGCCAGCAGCAACCCCATGCGATACACTGAAGCTTTCTTT
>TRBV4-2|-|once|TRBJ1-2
CASSPLTGDYGYTF
TGTGCCAGCAGCCCACTGACAGGAGACTATGGCTACACCTTC
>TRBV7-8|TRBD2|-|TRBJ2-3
CASSFTSGRLDTQYF
TGTGCCAGCAGCTTCACTAGCGGGAGATTAGATACGCAGTATTTT
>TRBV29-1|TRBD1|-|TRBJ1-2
CSVEGDRADYGYTF
TGCAGCGTTGAGGGGGACAGGGCGGACTATGGCTACACCTTC
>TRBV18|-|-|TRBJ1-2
CASSRVRGYDYGYTF
TGTGCCAGCTCACGCGTGCGAGGGTATGACTATGGCTACACCTTC
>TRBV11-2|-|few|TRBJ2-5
CASSLGSAPGAETQYF
TGTGCCAGCAGCTTAGGGTCGGCCCCAGGGGCGGAGACCCAGTACTTC
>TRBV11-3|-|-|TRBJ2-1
CASRWGSREFF
TGTGCCAGCAGGTGGGGCAGCCGGGAGTTCTTC
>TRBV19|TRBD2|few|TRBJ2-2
CASRNLGTTPRANTGELFF
TGTGCCAGTAGAAACCTCGGGACTACACCGCGTGCGAACACCGGGGAGCTGTTTTTT
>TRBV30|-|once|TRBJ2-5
CAWSVSGTLPGPQYF
TGTGCCTGGAGTGTTTCCGGGACTCTCCCTGGGCCCCAGTACTTC
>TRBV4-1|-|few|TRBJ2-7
CASSRGMVDEQYF
TGCGCCAGCAGCCGAGGCATGGTGGATGAGCAGTACTTC
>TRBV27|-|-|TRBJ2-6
CASRDRANVLTF
TGTGCCAGCAGGGACAGGGCCAACGTCCTGACTTTC
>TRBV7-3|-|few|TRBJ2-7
CASSLDREDEQYF
TGTGCCAGCAGCCTAGACAGGGAGGACGAGCAGTACTTC
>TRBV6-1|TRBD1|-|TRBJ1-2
CASSEAGTGTSNYGYTF
TGTGCCAGCAGTGAAGCGGGGACAGGGACCTCTAACTATGGCTACACCTTC
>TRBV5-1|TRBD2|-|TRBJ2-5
CASSLHSGSLETQYF
TGCGCCAGCAGCCTACATAGCGGGAGTCTTGAGACCCAGTACTTC
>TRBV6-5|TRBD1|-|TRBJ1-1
CASSYAGRGQPEAFF
TGTGCCAGCAGTTACGCGGGCAGGGGGCAACCTGAAGCTTTCTTT
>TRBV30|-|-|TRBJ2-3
CAWTRASHSTDTQYF
TGTGCCTGGACCCGAGCGTCGCATAGCACAGATACGCAGTATTTT
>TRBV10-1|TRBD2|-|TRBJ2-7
CASSDRTSGEQYF
TGCGCCAGCAGTGACAGGACTAGCGGCGAGCAGTACTTC
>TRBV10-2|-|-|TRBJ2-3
CASSDLQGEGTDTQYF
TGCGCCAGCAGTGATCTACAGGGAGAGGGCACAGATACGCAGTATTTT
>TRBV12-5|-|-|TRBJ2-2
CASGPLLANTGELFF
TGTGCTAGTGGGCCTCTACTAGCAAACACCGGGGAGCTGTTTTTT
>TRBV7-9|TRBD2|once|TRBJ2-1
CASSPRTSGNEQFF
TGTGCCAGCAGCCCACGGACTAGCGGGAATGAGCAGTTCTTC
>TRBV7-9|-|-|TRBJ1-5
CASTLDGDNQPQHF
TGTGCCAGCACCTTAGACGGGGATAATCAGCCCCAGCATTTT
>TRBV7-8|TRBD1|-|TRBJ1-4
CASSQDHRGRGEKLFF
TGTGCCAGCAGCCAGGATCACAGGGGAAGGGGTGAAAAACTGTTTTTT
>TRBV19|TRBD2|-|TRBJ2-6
CASRLPGLAGPGANVLTF
TGTGCCAGTAGGCTACCGGGACTAGCTGGCCCTGGGGCCAACGTCCTGACTTTC
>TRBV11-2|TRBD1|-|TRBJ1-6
CASSLTRQGISPLHF
TGTGCCAGCAGCCTAACTAGACAGGGAATTTCACCCCTCCACTTT
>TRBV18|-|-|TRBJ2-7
CASSPPSRSHEQYF
TGTGCCAGCTCACCACCGTCCAGGTCCCACGAGCAGTACTTC
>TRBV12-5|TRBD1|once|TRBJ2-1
CASGLGDSNEQFF
TGTGCTAGTGGTTTGGGGGACAGTAATGAGCAGTTCTTC
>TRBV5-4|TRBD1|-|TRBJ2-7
CASSWTGGEQYF
TGTGCCAGCAGCTGGACAGGGGGCGAGCAGTACTTC
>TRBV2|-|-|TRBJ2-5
CASNRDDPKETQYF
TGTGCCAGCAACCGGGATGACCCCAAGGAGACCCAGTACTTC
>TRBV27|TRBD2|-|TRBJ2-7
CASSSGLAGLYEQYF
TGTGCCAGCAGTTCTGGACTAGCGGGCTTGTACGAGCAGTACTTC
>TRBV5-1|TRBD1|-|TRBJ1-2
CASSLTGQGRSYGYTF
TGCGCCAGCAGCTTGACGGGACAGGGTCGGTCGTATGGCTACACCTTC
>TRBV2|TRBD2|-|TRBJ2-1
CASSLLAGDNEQFF
TGTGCCAGCAGTTTGCTAGCGGGCGACAATGAGCAGTTCTTC
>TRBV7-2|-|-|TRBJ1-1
CASSYRVPNTEAFF
TGTGCCAGCAGCTATAGAGTGCCGAACACTGAAGCTTTCTTT
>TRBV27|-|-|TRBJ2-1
CASSSRDAGSYNEQFF
TGTGCCAGCAGTTCCCGGGACGCGGGGTCCTACAATGAGCAGTTCTTC
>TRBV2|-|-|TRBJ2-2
CASSWGSATGELFF
TGTGCCAGCAGTTGGGGTAGCGCCACCGGGGAGCTGTTTTTT
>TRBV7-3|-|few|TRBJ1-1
CASSVQRGTEAFF
TGTGCCAGCAGCGTACAGAGGGGGACTGAAGCTTTCTTT
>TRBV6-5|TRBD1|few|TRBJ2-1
CASSLGTGGIDEQFF
TGTGCCAGCAGTTTAGGGACAGGGGGCATTGATGAGCAGTTCTTC
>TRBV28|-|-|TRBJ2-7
CASIHGQSYEQYF
TGTGCCAGCATACACGGACAGTCCTACGAGCAGTACTTC
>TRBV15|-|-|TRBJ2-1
CATSRDSFGGSWEGVGEQFF
TGTGCCACCAGCAGAGATAGTTTTGGAGGCTCGTGGGAGGGGGTTGGTGAGCAGTTCTTC
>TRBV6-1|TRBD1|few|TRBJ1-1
CASSDQTGGNTEAFF
TGTGCCAGCAGTGATCAGACAGGGGGAAACACTGAAGCTTTCTTT
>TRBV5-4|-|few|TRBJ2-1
CASSLGGLAVNEQFF
TGTGCCAGCAGCTTGGGGGGGCTAGCGGTCAATGAGCAGTTCTTC
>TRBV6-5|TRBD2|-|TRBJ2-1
CASNLAGQYNEQFF
TGTGCCAGCAATCTAGCGGGTCAATACAATGAGCAGTTCTTC
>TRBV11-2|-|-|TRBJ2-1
CASSEAVYNEQFF
TGTGCCAGCAGCGAGGCCGTCTACAATGAGCAGTTCTTC
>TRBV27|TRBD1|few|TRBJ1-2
CASSSIVETGGGNYGYTF
TGTGCCAGCAGTAGCATTGTCGAAACAGGGGGCGGGAACTATGGCTACACCTTC
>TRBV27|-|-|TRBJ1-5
CASSLSGANQPQHF
TGTGCCAGCAGTTTATCTGGGGCGAATCAGCCCCAGCATTTT
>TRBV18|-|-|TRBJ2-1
CASSLADANGYEQFF
TGTGCCAGCTCACTCGCGGATGCGAATGGGTATGAGCAGTTCTTC
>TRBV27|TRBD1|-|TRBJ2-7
CASSKPGTETYEQYF
TGTGCCAGCAGCAAGCCCGGGACAGAAACCTACGAGCAGTACTTC